This TCR beta chain was identified during a study of T cell responses to AZD1222 COVID-19 vaccine. Study-wide findings and caveats: None of the repertoires were sampled until the peak T cell response had passed. Possibly, clonal diversity was underestimated; donors were largely white British and included more females. Along spike, vaccine-associated CD4 TCRs were found throughout, with dominance at 160-218 and 743-854.

The protocol was immunoSEQ multiplex PCR, while the TCRdb copy is restricted to in-frame clones and leaves out a portion. The repertoire includes roughly 80,000 clones, around 90% of them detected once, and around 6% sits in the top ten. Notes on this clone: The antigen remains undetermined.

The CDR3 runs to 12 residues. The V and J ends lost 6 bases and 7 bases, in that order; junction bases with no gene match: 5. The clonotype comes from an adult in good health. V is TRBV12-3 or TRBV12-4 and J is TRBJ1-2, with 7 nucleotides matching TRBD1. The sequencing here drew on peripheral blood, taken on day 0 of AZD1222 vaccination. This CDR3 reads CASSSTGAGYTF. CDR3 DNA: TGTGCCAGCAGCTCCACAGGGGCTGGCTACACCTTC.